This entry concerns a single T cell receptor (beta chain). This clone was detected only once. Its antigen specificity is not known. No much larger clone is present one base from it, and per-base qualities are unavailable. TCRbeta CDR3 regions were amplified from genomic DNA using the immunoSEQ Assay, a bias-controlled multiplex PCR. Under the source paper's analysis protocol: Within the assay, amplification of reference gene primers was used to estimate how many nucleated cells each sample contained. To quantify the absolute abundance of each unique TCRbeta CDR3 rearrangement, sequence reads were collapsed and filtered. For each sample, productive Simpson clonality was calculated as the square root of Simpson's diversity index across productive rearrangements. Here the immuneACCESS table is served through TCRdb, limited to in-frame sequences with V and J called. Missing clones are a known gap in these copies; in checked studies unresolved V genes cover under half, and the rest lacks a known reason. That table is the source of V, J and clone size, and D and trimming were worked out from the DNA. Recorded for this sample are 170,000 or so clones; about 86% of them occurred a single time. Roughly 7% of the sample comes from the top ten.

This entry is derived from a study of blood T cell repertoires in COVID-19 (dated by TCRdb to the early 2020s). For context, the study as a whole: The collaborator samples originated in the United States, Italy and Spain and spanned the acute and convalescent phases of COVID-19. The prospective study material was composed of cDNA or gDNA derived from T cells, B-cell-depleted T cells, or PBMCs. The dataset comprised deeply sampled blood TCRbeta repertoires from subjects exposed to, actively infected with, or recovered from COVID-19. The repertoires were released in a freely available public database intended as a resource for research on the immune response to SARS-CoV-2. Samples came from the ongoing ImmuneRACE study (first 160 participants) plus 1,254 subjects from 6 global collaborators. A de-identified subject ID, COVID-19 status, age in years and sex were almost always included in the sample metadata. HLA class I and class II types, where available, came from metadata supplied by the sample provider rather than from assay-based typing.

The CDR3 runs 12 amino acids, cysteine and phenylalanine included. Only the CDR3 DNA is retained, 36 bases long and in frame from the first base. For CDR1 and CDR2, the germline V gene lists KGHDR and SFDVKD. From V the trimming removes 7 bases and from J it removes 6 bases, while the gene matches leave 4 bases of the junction unaccounted for. What the authors observed across the whole study: The amount of clinical and demographic metadata varied by source and participant and was provided uncurated.

Each collaborating institution followed its own protocols to collect whole blood in K2EDTA tubes. Collaborator samples were shipped for TCRbeta analysis as frozen whole blood, isolated PBMCs, or DNA extracted from either sample type. The sequence is built from TRBV24-1 and TRBJ2-7; the junction holds 8 bases that match TRBD1. Sequencing was done on a sample of peripheral blood. The clonotype was recovered from a man in his forties or fifties with active or convalescent COVID-19. The CDR3 region: CATSFDRGEQYF. The DNA sequence reads TGTGCCACCAGCTTCGACAGGGGCGAGCAGTACTTC.